A selection of T cell receptor beta chains follows, all from one sample in a study of cytomegalovirus exposure and HLA in healthy donors. TCRdb keeps only in-frame clones here, not all; method: immunoSEQ multiplex PCR. The sample carries some 140,000 clones, 79% recorded once. Sequencing used PBMCs. The origin of the receptors is a man aged 40-49 years in good health and CMV-seropositive. The CDR3 runs from the conserved cysteine through the conserved F or W. The D gene is left open where the match is weak. For some rows the clone size is stated as once, few or many, or as a class when expanded; others skip it.

TRBV11-2	TRBD2	-	TRBJ2-1	CASSVTSGGYNEQFF	TGTGCCAGCAGCGTGACTAGCGGGGGATACAATGAGCAGTTCTTC
TRBV4-2	TRBD1	few	TRBJ2-5	CASSQGDRGQETQYF	TGTGCCAGCAGCCAAGGGGACAGGGGTCAAGAGACCCAGTACTTC
TRBV7-3	-	-	TRBJ1-1	CASSSNRETEAFF	TGTGCCAGCAGCTCTAACAGGGAAACTGAAGCTTTCTTT
TRBV7-3	TRBD1	-	TRBJ2-3	CASSPDRGAADTQYF	TGTGCCAGCAGCCCCGACAGGGGAGCGGCAGATACGCAGTATTTT
TRBV18	-	few	TRBJ1-5	CASSYLSQQEPQHF	TGTGCCAGCTCATATCTTAGTCAGCAGGAGCCCCAGCATTTT
TRBV6-1	TRBD1	-	TRBJ2-5	CASRTETGGEETQYF	TGTGCCAGCAGGACCGAGACAGGGGGCGAGGAGACCCAGTACTTC
TRBV6-6	TRBD1	-	TRBJ1-2	CASDRQGANYGYTF	TGTGCCAGCGATCGACAGGGAGCTAACTATGGCTACACCTTC
TRBV10-3	-	-	TRBJ2-1	CAISVAPLRSYNEQFF	TGTGCCATCAGTGTAGCCCCCCTAAGGTCCTACAATGAGCAGTTCTTC
TRBV13	-	-	TRBJ2-3	CASSLGHEADTQYF	TGTGCCAGCAGCTTAGGGCACGAGGCAGATACGCAGTATTTT
TRBV6-4	-	once	TRBJ2-3	CASSERQGTDTQYF	TGTGCCAGCAGTGAGAGGCAGGGGACAGATACGCAGTATTTT
TRBV11-2	TRBD1	-	TRBJ1-1	CASSLAGALGTANTEAFF	TGTGCCAGCAGCTTAGCCGGGGCGTTAGGGACAGCGAACACTGAAGCTTTCTTT
TRBV5-6	-	once	TRBJ2-7	CASSPDSTYEQYF	TGTGCCAGCAGTCCGGACAGTACCTACGAGCAGTACTTC
TRBV7-2	TRBD2	once	TRBJ2-2	CASSLAGGWRTGELFF	TGTGCCAGCAGCTTAGCGGGGGGGTGGAGGACCGGGGAGCTGTTTTTT
TRBV6-5	-	few	TRBJ1-5	CASSYSSWGLNQPQHF	TGTGCCAGCAGTTACTCGTCGTGGGGGCTAAATCAGCCCCAGCATTTT
TRBV15	-	-	TRBJ2-7	CATSRDLSYEQYF	TGTGCCACCAGCAGAGACCTTTCCTACGAGCAGTACTTC
TRBV18	-	-	TRBJ2-5	CASSPTGEQYF	TGTGCCAGCTCACCAACGGGGGAGCAGTACTTC